This T cell receptor beta chain was observed in a study of PD-1 blockade in mismatch repair-deficient tumors (dated by TCRdb to the late 2010s). Regarding the complete study: The trial enrolled just over 85 consecutive patients with more than ten mismatch repair-deficient cancer types between September 2013 and 2016, all previously treated and progressing. Tumor-associated T cell clones in the peripheral blood of patients responding to PD-1 blockade were tracked using deep sequencing of TCR CDR3 regions. General findings and caveats noted by the study authors: Tumor-resident clones, often undetectable in blood before treatment, expanded rapidly after pembrolizumab and then contracted, generally before radiologic responses.

In the case of this clone: There is no known antigen for this receptor. No qualities accompany the bases; no much larger clone lies one base away.

CDR1 and CDR2 are drawn from the germline V gene (reference sequence): SEHNR, FQNEAQ. From cysteine to phenylalanine, the CDR3 is 17 amino acids long. Of all the DNA, just the CDR3 is kept, 51 bases in frame from base 1. V and J lose 5 bases and 1 base, and a span of 20 bases separates them. Mismatch repair deficiency was established in every enrolled patient by polymerase chain reaction or immunohistochemistry. A few patients who responded to pembrolizumab therapy underwent TCR sequencing. Pembrolizumab PD-1 blockade was prospectively tested in advanced mismatch repair-deficient cancers, regardless of tissue of origin, in the phase II trial. Peripheral blood T cell samples were collected serially, before PD-1 blockade began and at several time points afterward. Blood sampling times were expressed in weeks after the first pembrolizumab dose. Library prep was done by the immunoSEQ multiplex PCR assay. This is the immuneACCESS table as TCRdb keeps it, with only in-frame sequences that have V and J called. A part of the clones is gone; compared with another copy, unresolved V genes explain less than half, and the rest is unexplained. For this sample the table gives 8,500 to 9,500 clones, of which 85% to 90% were detected only once. 0.9% to 1% of the sample lies in the top ten.

The clonotype was recovered from an adult with mismatch repair-deficient cancer. The V gene is TRBV7-9 and the J gene is TRBJ1-1; too little of a D gene remains to name it. Specimen: PBMCs, collected 46 to 48 weeks after starting pembrolizumab. The bases read TGTGCCAGCAGCCCCACGTTGGTTGGGCAGCAGAACACTGAAGCTTTCTTT. Its product reads: CASSPTLVGQQNTEAFF.